The source of this T cell receptor beta chain is a study of lymphopenia after photon versus proton radiotherapy. Whole-study results and caveats: Photon-treated patients lost naive T cells and TCR diversity; proton-treated stayed stable. Post-nadir diversity loss with photons came from oligoclonal expansion, particularly CD8+ Temra cells. Only patients who died were analyzed for survival; proton advantage is unproven.

CDR1 is SGDLS, CDR2 YYNGEE, per germline. V lost 1 base and J lost 3, with 12 bases in between. The length of the CDR3 is 15 residues. Profiled with immunoSEQ multiplex PCR; TCRdb holds only in-frame clones, not every one. The table lists approximately 30,000 clones, approximately 95% of them singletons. On this clone: The antigen is unknown.

The chain uses TRBV9 and TRBJ2-3, with D hard to call. The material was peripheral blood, obtained from a patient treated with photon-based radiotherapy. This TCR came from a woman in her fifties or sixties with cholangiocarcinoma. CDR3 sequence reads: CASSVRSVSTDTQYF. CDR3 nucleotide sequence: TGTGCCAGCAGCGTAAGGTCAGTTTCTACAGATACGCAGTATTTT.